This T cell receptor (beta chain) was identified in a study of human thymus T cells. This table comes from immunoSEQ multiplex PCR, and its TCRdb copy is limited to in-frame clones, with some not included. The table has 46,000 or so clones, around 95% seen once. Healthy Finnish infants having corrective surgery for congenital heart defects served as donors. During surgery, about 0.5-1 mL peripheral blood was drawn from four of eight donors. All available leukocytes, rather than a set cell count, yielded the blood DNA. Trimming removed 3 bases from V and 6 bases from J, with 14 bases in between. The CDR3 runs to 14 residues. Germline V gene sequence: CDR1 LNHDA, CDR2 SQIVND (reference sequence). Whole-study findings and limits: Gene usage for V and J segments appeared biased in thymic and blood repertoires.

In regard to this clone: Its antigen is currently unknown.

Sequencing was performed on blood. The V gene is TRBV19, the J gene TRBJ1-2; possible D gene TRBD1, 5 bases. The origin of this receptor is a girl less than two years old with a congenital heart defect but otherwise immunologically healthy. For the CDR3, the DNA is TGTGCCAGTAGTATCTTCGGGGCAGCGGATGGCTACACCTTC. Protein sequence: CASSIFGAADGYTF.